This entry concerns a single T cell receptor (beta chain). Its antigen is as yet unknown. The CDR3 extends over 16 amino acids. V was pared by 4 bases and J by 0 bases, with 6 bases of the junction left unmatched. Germline V CDR1 and CDR2: SGHDN, FVKESK. Unique molecular identifiers had been added to the TCR beta cDNA libraries. The source material, about 0.95 to 10 million T cells, gave rise to roughly 500,000 cDNA molecules. TCRdb called the PCR reads again in MiXCR, with one record for every CDR3 protein. Of some 690,000 distinct CDR3 sequences listed, around 64% are singletons. This sample is drawn from a study of post-analysis software for immune sequencing data. General study findings and limits: Patients carried roughly five TRBV segments more frequently than controls did, and TRBV5-6, TRBV5-1 and TRBV20-1 were among them.

The sequence was collected from a girl aged 2 to 10 with multiple sclerosis. The gene calls are TRBV14 and TRBJ2-1, with TRBD1 matching over 7 bases. The sequencing input was blood. The CDR3 reads CASSLTGLNSYNEQFF. In nucleotides, the CDR3 is TGTGCCAGCAGCCTGACAGGGCTTAACTCCTACAATGAGCAGTTCTTC.